This T cell receptor (beta chain) was profiled in a study of cytomegalovirus exposure and HLA in healthy donors. V was trimmed by 6 bases and J by 4 bases, leaving 10 bases between them. CDR3 size: 13 residues. CDR1 is SEHNR and CDR2 is FQNEAQ in the germline V gene (reference sequence). The study ran its PCR with 60 Vbeta and 13 Jbeta primers. Profiled with immunoSEQ multiplex PCR; TCRdb holds only in-frame clones, not every one. Counted here are around 140,000 clones, more than 75% occurring once; the ten biggest clones make up 4% to 6.5%. General study results and limits: Sequencing likely generated an artifact that appeared as a cluster of highly shared sequence variants. TRBV6-2, TRBV6-3 and other indistinguishable V segments were excluded. Among TCR beta chains, those listed as cytomegalovirus-associated numbered some 170.

Note on this clone: Its matching antigen is unknown.

The chain uses TRBV7-9 and TRBJ2-1; D might be TRBD1 (6 bases). The receptor was isolated from a woman aged 25 to 39 in good health and CMV-seronegative. Sequencing input: PBMCs. For the CDR3, the DNA is TGTGCCAGCAGTCCAGGACAGTACAATGAGCAGTTCTTC. This sequence encodes CASSPGQYNEQFF. The entire variable domain, with the rest obtained from reference TRBV7-9 and TRBJ2-1, is as follows: DTGVSQNPRHKITKRGQNVTFRCDPISEHNRLYWYRQTLGQGPEFLTYFQNEAQLEKSRLLSDRFSAERPKGSFSTLEIQRTEQGDSAMYLCASSPGQYNEQFFGPGTRLTVL.